This T cell receptor beta chain was sequenced in a study of CD8+ T cells in alopecia areata. About the research overall: Treated patients were given oral tofacitinib, which was dosed at 5 to 10 mg twice daily.

Germline V lookup: CDR1 SGHDT, CDR2 YYEEEE. This CDR3 is 15 amino acids long. J was trimmed by 9 bases and V by 5 bases; bases with no gene match: 9. Treatment noted: oral pan-JAK inhibitor, 5-10 mg twice daily. Punch biopsies of lesional scalp, plus peripheral blood, were taken from alopecia areata patients. Note on this clone: Antigen: not known.

Broader study findings: Mouse data revealed clearer TCR sharing than patient data did, a gap possibly tied to HLA. Sequencing of scalp tissue also captures the resident alphabeta T cells of normal skin.

Extraction of RNA preceded its reverse transcription into cDNA, which served as the sequencing template. Profiling relied on immunoSEQ multiplex PCR, and the TCRdb table lists in-frame clones only, not all of them. The sample holds under 150,000 clones, roughly three fifths seen once. J is TRBJ2-1 and V is TRBV5-6; 12 bases are a match to TRBD2. The material sequenced was CD4+ T cells sorted from blood, taken at week 24, from a patient treated with tofacitinib. The sequence was obtained from a human donor with alopecia areata. The DNA of the CDR3 is TGTGCCAGCAGGCAGGGACTAGCGGGCGCTTTTGAGCAGTTCTTC. Its protein is CASRQGLAGAFEQFF.